These 30 T cell receptor beta chains were sequenced from one sample in a study of T-cell reconstitution after alpha-beta-depleted transplantation in children. Unique molecular identifiers were incorporated during preparation of the TCRbeta library. TCRdb fed the PCR reads into MiXCR, producing one record per CDR3 protein. The profile shows about 870,000 distinct CDR3 sequences, roughly 15% of them singletons. The specimen was PBMCs, mostly from graft donor cells, collected 360 days after TCRalphabeta/CD19-depleted stem cell transplant. Every receptor here comes from a male patient younger than 18 who had a stem cell transplant for acute lymphoblastic leukemia, so the T cells may come from the graft donor.

This clonotype was recorded many times. This rearrangement joins TRBV7-3 to TRBJ2-3; D is ambiguous. The CDR3 has 13 amino acids. V was cut by 5 bases and J by 1 base, with 7 bases left in between. Germline CDR1 and CDR2: SGHTA and FQGTGA. CDR3 in DNA: TGTGCCAGCAGCCCCCCCGGCACAGATACGCAGTATTTT. This encodes CASSPPGTDTQYF.

In its sample, this clonotype was seen many times. The chain recombines TRBV7-9 with TRBJ2-3, with D perhaps matching TRBD1 or TRBD2 (5 bases each). The CDR3 contains 13 residues. Germline V gene sequence: CDR1 SEHNR, CDR2 FQNEAQ (reference sequence). The V and J ends lost 2 bases and 7 bases respectively, with 10 bases between them. This CDR3 is CASSLPGRNTQYF. In DNA, the CDR3 is TGTGCCAGCAGCTTACCGGGACGTAATACGCAGTATTTT.

The chain joins TRBV10-3 to TRBJ2-1; 8 nucleotides agree with TRBD2. The CDR3 extends over 14 amino acids. V dropped 6 bases and J dropped 4; count of bases not matched to a gene: 5. Germline values: CDR1 ENHRY, CDR2 SYGVKD. The chain's CDR3 is CAIRPGLGYNEQFF. CDR3 nucleotide sequence: TGTGCCATCAGGCCGGGACTAGGGTACAATGAGCAGTTCTTC.

The chain combines TRBV7-9 with TRBJ1-2; D not resolved. V lost 2 bases, J lost 5 bases, and 12 bases lay in between. Germline CDR1 reads SEHNR; CDR2 reads FQNEAQ (reference sequence). CDR3 length: 14 amino acids. The CDR3 region is CASSLSNRLYGYTF. The DNA of the CDR3 is TGTGCCAGCAGCTTATCTAACCGCTTGTATGGCTACACCTTC.

The V gene is TRBV29-1, the J gene TRBJ2-1; D is unclear. V lost 3 bases and J 6 bases, leaving 12 bases between the germline ends. This CDR3 comprises 13 residues. CDR1 and CDR2 (germline): SQVTM, ANQGSEA. This CDR3 is CSVEGGPTNEQFF. In DNA, the CDR3 is TGCAGCGTTGAGGGCGGCCCAACCAATGAGCAGTTCTTC.

The chain carries TRBV27 and TRBJ1-2; 8 bases agree with TRBD1. The CDR3 loop spans 16 amino acids. V gave up 4 bases and J gave up 0 bases; unmatched junction bases: 7. Per the germline V gene, CDR1 is MNHEY and CDR2 is SMNVEV (reference sequence). The CDR3 coding sequence is TGTGCCAGCAGTTCCAGGGGGCGAGGTTCTAACTATGGCTACACCTTC. Translating gives CASSSRGRGSNYGYTF.

V usage is TRBV3-1 and J usage is TRBJ2-7, with D possibly being TRBD2 (5 bases). Trimming took 4 bases from V and 6 from J, leaving 28 bases between them. Germline values: CDR1 LGHDT, CDR2 YNNKEL (reference sequence). The CDR3 consists of 18 residues. The CDR3 region is CASSRLPIAPPPKSEQYF. In DNA, the CDR3 is TGTGCCAGCAGCCGACTACCAATAGCGCCGCCCCCCAAATCCGAGCAGTACTTC.

This clonotype was recorded a few times. The genes are TRBV7-8 and TRBJ2-7; 10 bases match TRBD2. Per germline, CDR1 SGHVS and CDR2 FQNEAQ. J was trimmed by 6 bases and V by 6 bases; bases with no gene match: 8. The CDR3 covers 14 residues. CDR3 sequence reads: CASRTLAGVSEQYF. The CDR3 DNA reads TGTGCCAGCAGGACCCTAGCGGGAGTTAGCGAGCAGTACTTC.

This clonotype was observed a handful of times. The genes are TRBV5-1 and TRBJ2-7; D is unresolved. This CDR3 spans 12 amino acids. CDR1 and CDR2 from the germline V gene are SGHRS and YFSETQ. Trimming pared 0 bases from V and 6 bases from J, leaving 7 bases between. The CDR3 loop is CASSLDPFEQYF. CDR3 sequence (DNA): TGCGCCAGCAGCTTGGACCCATTCGAGCAGTACTTC.

V gene TRBV5-1 combines with J gene TRBJ2-1; TRBD2 matches at 10 bases. The CDR3 sequence is 16 residues long. Trimming removed 0 bases from V and 10 bases from J; junction bases left unmatched: 10. Germline-derived CDR1 and CDR2 are SGHRS and YFSETQ. The CDR3 sequence is CASSLVTSGLAFEQFF. DNA for the CDR3: TGCGCCAGCAGCTTGGTGACTAGCGGGCTGGCCTTCGAGCAGTTCTTC.

This clonotype showed up just a few times. The chain couples TRBV29-1 to TRBJ2-1; TRBD1 might be the D (5 bases). Trimming removed 5 bases at V and 4 bases at J, with 9 bases between. The CDR3 is 12 amino acids. Germline V gene lookup returns CDR1 SQVTM and CDR2 ANQGSEA. The CDR3: CSVLTAYNEQFF. The CDR3 nucleotides are TGCAGCGTTTTGACAGCTTACAATGAGCAGTTCTTC.

J is TRBJ2-3 and V is TRBV7-8; TRBD2 matches at 9 bases. The CDR3 covers 17 residues. Germline assignment: CDR1 SGHVS and CDR2 FQNEAQ. J gave up 0 bases and V 4 bases, and 8 bases lay outside the gene matches. CDR3 DNA sequence: TGTGCCAGCAGCTCTCCCTTAGCGGGAGAGAGCACAGATACGCAGTATTTT. Its protein product is CASSSPLAGESTDTQYF.

This clonotype was counted at least ten times. CDR3 protein: CASSLGSYGYTF. CDR3 nucleotides: TGTGCCAGCAGTTTGGGGTCCTATGGCTACACCTTC. The V call is TRBV12-3 or TRBV12-4, the J call TRBJ1-2; unclear D gene. V was shortened by 3 bases and J by 4 bases, with 6 bases between the two germline ends. The CDR3 length is 12 residues.

This clonotype appeared a single time. This chain uses TRBV11-1 with TRBJ2-1; possible D gene TRBD1, 6 bases. From germline, CDR1 is SGHAT and CDR2 FQDESV (reference sequence). This CDR3 comprises 18 residues. Trimming cost V 6 bases and J 4 bases, with 25 bases left between them. The CDR3: CASRFPNLGAGAYNEQFF. CDR3 sequence (DNA): TGTGCCAGCAGGTTCCCTAATTTAGGGGCAGGGGCGTACAATGAGCAGTTCTTC.

In this sample, this clonotype turned up a few times. The chain has TRBV5-1 and TRBJ2-7; 14 positions agree with TRBD2. V shed 2 bases, J shed 6 bases, and the junction held 7 bases outside the gene matches. CDR1 SGHRS and CDR2 YFSETQ come from the germline V gene. The CDR3 has 16 residues. This CDR3 reads CASSLDPGLAGGEQYF. The CDR3 DNA is TGCGCCAGCAGCTTAGATCCCGGACTAGCGGGAGGCGAGCAGTACTTC.

This clonotype was found a few times. The chain joins TRBV3-1 to TRBJ2-7; TRBD2 is a possible D gene (5 bases). V was pared by 0 bases and J by 7 bases, with 16 bases between. CDR3 length: 15 amino acids. CDR1 is LGHDT and CDR2 is YNNKEL in the germline V gene (reference sequence). This CDR3 is CASSQDSRRIKEQYF. The CDR3 region has the DNA TGTGCCAGCAGCCAAGATAGTCGGAGGATTAAGGAGCAGTACTTC.

Of note for this clonotype: The junction differs from germline at one of its ends, possibly a read error. The chain employs TRBV28 and TRBJ1-3; D gene ambiguous. This CDR3 contains 11 residues. Germline V gene sequence: CDR1 MDHEN, CDR2 SYDVKM. The CDR3 loop reads CASRLWNTIYF. The CDR3 bases are TGTGCCAGCAGATTATGGAACACCATATATTTT.

The chain combines TRBV4-1 with TRBJ2-5; perhaps TRBD1 as D (5 bases). In germline, CDR1 is MGHRA, CDR2 YSYEKL. This CDR3 is 13 amino acids long. Between the trimmed V and J ends, which lost 1 base and 9 bases, there was a span of 12 bases. The chain's CDR3 is CASSQVQVGPQYF. In nucleotides, the CDR3 is TGCGCCAGCAGCCAAGTACAGGTTGGGCCCCAGTACTTC.

This CDR3 reads CASSLAGDHEQYF. The CDR3 DNA reads TGTGCCAGCAGCTTAGCAGGCGACCACGAGCAGTACTTC. J is TRBJ2-7 and V is TRBV11-1; no clear D. The CDR3 runs 13 residues. Deletions cut 0 bases from V and 5 bases from J, with 8 bases between. Germline CDR1 reads SGHAT; CDR2 reads FQDESV (reference sequence).

The rearrangement uses TRBV4-1 and TRBJ2-3; 10 bases fit TRBD2. V lost 0 bases and J lost 4; bases outside the gene matches: 10. CDR1 and CDR2 (germline): MGHRA, YSYEKL. CDR3 length: 18 residues. CDR3 region: CASSQEGGLSGRADTQYF. Here the CDR3 DNA reads TGCGCCAGCAGCCAAGAGGGAGGGCTCAGCGGGAGGGCAGATACGCAGTATTTT.

The chain has TRBV6-1 and TRBJ2-7; D may be TRBD1 (6 bases). Trimming pared 7 bases from V and 3 bases from J, leaving 19 bases between. This CDR3 has 15 amino acids. The germline gives CDR1 MNHNS, CDR2 SASEGT. CDR3 loop: CASKRGHPADYEQYF. The CDR3 nucleotides are TGTGCCAGCAAACGGGGACACCCTGCGGACTACGAGCAGTACTTC.

This clonotype has at least ten counts. The chain couples TRBV29-1 to TRBJ2-1, with D possibly TRBD2 on 6 matching bases. The V gene lost 7 bases and the J gene lost 8 bases, with 18 bases spanning the gap. Germline CDR1 and CDR2: SQVTM and ANQGSEA. The CDR3 has 13 residues. This chain's CDR3 is CSAGKLAFYEQFF. Written as DNA, the CDR3 is TGCAGCGCCGGGAAACTAGCATTCTATGAGCAGTTCTTC.

The table lists this clonotype with a few counts. The rearrangement uses TRBV6-5 and TRBJ2-7; D uncertain. The germline V gene has CDR1 MNHEY and CDR2 SVGAGI. Trimming cost V 2 bases and J 2 bases, with 7 bases left between them. CDR3 length equals 13 residues. CDR3 coding DNA: TGTGCCAGCAGTTACAGGCATGCCTACGAGCAGTACTTC. Its protein is CASSYRHAYEQYF.

The chain employs TRBV7-8 and TRBJ2-1; 9 bases match TRBD2. Looked up from germline, CDR1 is SGHVS and CDR2 is FQNEAQ. This CDR3 is built from 15 residues. V shed 6 bases and J 5 bases; nucleotides not matched to a gene: 8. The CDR3 protein is CASRTTGTSNNEQFF. The CDR3, as DNA: TGTGCCAGCAGAACGACCGGGACTAGCAACAATGAGCAGTTCTTC.

This clonotype was seen more than once but under ten times. V usage is TRBV15 and J usage is TRBJ2-2, with a tentative D call TRBD2 (5 bases). The germline V and J ends were trimmed by 4 bases and 2 bases, with 11 bases remaining between them. Per germline, CDR1 LNHNV and CDR2 YYDKDF (reference sequence). The CDR3 consists of 15 residues. The DNA of the CDR3 is TGTGCCACCAGCAATGAGCGGATAAACACCGGGGAGCTGTTTTTT. The encoded protein is CATSNERINTGELFF.

The chain joins TRBV5-1 to TRBJ1-5; tentatively, D is TRBD1 (5 bases). The CDR3 has 14 residues. Germline V CDR1 and CDR2: SGHRS, YFSETQ. Trimming took off 1 base at V and 3 bases at J, with 8 bases between the two ends. The CDR3 DNA follows: TGCGCCAGCAGCTTGCGAGGGGACAATCAGCCCCAGCATTTT. Translation gives CASSLRGDNQPQHF.

This chain links TRBV7-9 with TRBJ2-7; D is tentatively TRBD1 or TRBD2 (5 bases each). The germline V gene encodes CDR1 SEHNR and CDR2 FQNEAQ (reference sequence). This CDR3 comprises 15 residues. Trimming shortened V by 1 base and J by 3 bases, and 13 bases separated the two germline ends. Written as DNA, the CDR3 is TGTGCCAGCAGCTTAGTGGGGACCCGGAACTACGAGCAGTACTTC. Protein: CASSLVGTRNYEQYF.

This clonotype has a handful of counts. The gene calls are TRBV7-8 and TRBJ2-2; 10 positions agree with TRBD2. The CDR3 consists of 16 residues. The V gene's germline CDR1 is SGHVS and CDR2 FQNEAQ. With 3 bases clipped from V and 2 bases from J, the junction kept 3 bases outside the gene matches. The CDR3 nucleotides read TGTGCCAGCAGCTTCGGGACTAGCGCTAACACCGGGGAGCTGTTTTTT. This gives the protein CASSFGTSANTGELFF. Using reference TRBV7-8 and TRBJ2-2 for the parts outside the CDR3, the full variable domain is GAGVSQSPRYKVAKRGQDVALRCDPISGHVSLFWYQQALGQGPEFLTYFQNEAQLDKSGLPSDRFFAERPEGSVSTLKIQRTQQEDSAVYLCASSFGTSANTGELFFGEGSRLTVL.

The chain is built from TRBV5-1 and TRBJ2-3; 12 bases map to TRBD2. Trimming cost V 5 bases and J 2 bases; bases outside gene matches: 3. The V gene's germline CDR1 is SGHRS and CDR2 YFSETQ. CDR3 length: 15 amino acids. The CDR3 DNA sequence: TGCGCCAGCAGGTGGACTAGCGGGGTCACAGATACGCAGTATTTT. Protein: CASRWTSGVTDTQYF.

There are a few counts of this clonotype. V and J are TRBV11-1 and TRBJ2-3; D may be TRBD1 (6 bases). Trimming took 1 base from V and 7 from J, leaving 15 bases between them. CDR1 is SGHAT, CDR2 FQDESV, per germline (reference sequence). The CDR3 loop spans 15 amino acids. The CDR3 loop is CASSLEWTALNTQYF. CDR3 DNA sequence: TGTGCCAGCAGCTTAGAATGGACAGCCCTCAATACGCAGTATTTT. Complete variable domain (other parts from reference TRBV11-1 and TRBJ2-3): EAEVAQSPRYKITEKSQAVAFWCDPISGHATLYWYRQILGQGPELLVQFQDESVVDDSQLPKDRFSAERLKGVDSTLKIQPAELGDSAMYLCASSLEWTALNTQYFGPGTRLTVL.